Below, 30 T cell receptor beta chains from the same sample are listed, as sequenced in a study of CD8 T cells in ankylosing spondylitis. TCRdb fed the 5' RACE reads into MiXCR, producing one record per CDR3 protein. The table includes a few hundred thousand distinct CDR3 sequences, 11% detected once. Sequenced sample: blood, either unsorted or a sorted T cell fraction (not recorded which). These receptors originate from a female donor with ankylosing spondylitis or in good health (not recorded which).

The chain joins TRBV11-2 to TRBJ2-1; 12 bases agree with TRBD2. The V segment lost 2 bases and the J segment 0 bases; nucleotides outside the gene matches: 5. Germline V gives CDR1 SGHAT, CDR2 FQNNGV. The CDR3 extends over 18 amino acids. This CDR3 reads CASSLRLAGDRSYNEQFF. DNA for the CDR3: TGTGCCAGCAGCTTACGACTAGCGGGGGATCGCTCCTACAATGAGCAGTTCTTC. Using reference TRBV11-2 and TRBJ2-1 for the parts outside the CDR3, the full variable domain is EAGVAQSPRYKIIEKRQSVAFWCNPISGHATLYWYQQILGQGPKLLIQFQNNGVVDDSQLPKDRFSAERLKGVDSTLKIQPAKLEDSAVYLCASSLRLAGDRSYNEQFFGPGTRLTVL.

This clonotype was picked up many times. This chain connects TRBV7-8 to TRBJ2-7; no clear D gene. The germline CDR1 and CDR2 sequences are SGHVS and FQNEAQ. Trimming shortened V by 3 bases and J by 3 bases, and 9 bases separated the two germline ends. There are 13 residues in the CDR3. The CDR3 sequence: CASSFGPFYEQYF. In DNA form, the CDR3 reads TGTGCCAGCAGCTTTGGTCCTTTCTACGAGCAGTACTTC.

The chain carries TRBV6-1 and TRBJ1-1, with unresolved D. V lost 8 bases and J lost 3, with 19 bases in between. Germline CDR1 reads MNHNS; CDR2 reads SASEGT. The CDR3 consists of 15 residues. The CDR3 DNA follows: TGTGCCAGCCCCAGGAAGGGAAAACTGGACACTGAAGCTTTCTTT. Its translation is CASPRKGKLDTEAFF.

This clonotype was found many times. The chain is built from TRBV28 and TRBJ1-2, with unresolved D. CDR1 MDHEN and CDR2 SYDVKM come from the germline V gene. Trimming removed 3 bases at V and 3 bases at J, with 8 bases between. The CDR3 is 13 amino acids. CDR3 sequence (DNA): TGTGCCAGCAGTTTGACCGGACACTATGGCTACACCTTC. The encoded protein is CASSLTGHYGYTF.

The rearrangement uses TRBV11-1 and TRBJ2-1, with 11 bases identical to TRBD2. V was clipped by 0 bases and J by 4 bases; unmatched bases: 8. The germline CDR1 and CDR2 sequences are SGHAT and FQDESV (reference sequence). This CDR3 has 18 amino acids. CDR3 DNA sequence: TGTGCCAGCAGCTTAGCTCGGCTAGCGGGGGGCGAGTACAATGAGCAGTTCTTC. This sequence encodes CASSLARLAGGEYNEQFF.

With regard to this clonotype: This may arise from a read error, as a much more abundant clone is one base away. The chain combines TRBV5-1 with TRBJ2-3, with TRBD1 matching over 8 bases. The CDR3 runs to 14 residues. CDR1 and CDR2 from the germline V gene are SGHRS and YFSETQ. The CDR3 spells CASSGGTGPDTQFF. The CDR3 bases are TGCGCCAGCAGCGGCGGGACAGGCCCAGATACGCAGTTTTTT.

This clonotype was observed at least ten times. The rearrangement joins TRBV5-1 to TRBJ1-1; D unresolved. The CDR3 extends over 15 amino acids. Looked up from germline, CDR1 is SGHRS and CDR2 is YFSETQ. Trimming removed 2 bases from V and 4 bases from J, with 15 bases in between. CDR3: CASSFHNKGPTEAFF. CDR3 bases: TGCGCCAGCAGCTTCCACAACAAGGGTCCCACTGAAGCTTTCTTT.

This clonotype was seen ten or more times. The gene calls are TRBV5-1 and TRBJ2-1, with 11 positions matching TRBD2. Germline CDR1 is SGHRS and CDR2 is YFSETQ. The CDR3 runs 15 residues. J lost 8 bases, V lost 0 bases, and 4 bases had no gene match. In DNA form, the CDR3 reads TGCGCCAGCAGCTTGGAACTAGCGGGAGTGGATGAGCAGTTCTTC. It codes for CASSLELAGVDEQFF.

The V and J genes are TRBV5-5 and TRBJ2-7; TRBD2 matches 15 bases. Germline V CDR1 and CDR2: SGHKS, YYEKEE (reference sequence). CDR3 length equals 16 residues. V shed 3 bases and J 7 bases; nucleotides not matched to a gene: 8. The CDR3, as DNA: TGTGCCAGCAGCTGGGGGACTAGCGGGGGGCCAGCGGAGCAGTACTTC. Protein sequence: CASSWGTSGGPAEQYF.

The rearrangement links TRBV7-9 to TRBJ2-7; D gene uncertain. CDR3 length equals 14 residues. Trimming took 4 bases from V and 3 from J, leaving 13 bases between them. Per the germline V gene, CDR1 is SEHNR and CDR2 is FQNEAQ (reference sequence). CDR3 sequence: CASSWLTDGYEQYF. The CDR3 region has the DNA TGTGCCAGCAGCTGGTTGACTGACGGCTACGAGCAGTACTTC.

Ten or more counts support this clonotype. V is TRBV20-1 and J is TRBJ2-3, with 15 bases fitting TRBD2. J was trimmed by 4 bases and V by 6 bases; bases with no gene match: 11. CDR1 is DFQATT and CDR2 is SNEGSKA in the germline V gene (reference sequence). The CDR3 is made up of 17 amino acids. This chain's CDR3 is CSASGTSGGRSPDTQYF. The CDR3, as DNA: TGCAGTGCCAGTGGGACTAGCGGGGGGCGGAGTCCAGATACGCAGTATTTT.

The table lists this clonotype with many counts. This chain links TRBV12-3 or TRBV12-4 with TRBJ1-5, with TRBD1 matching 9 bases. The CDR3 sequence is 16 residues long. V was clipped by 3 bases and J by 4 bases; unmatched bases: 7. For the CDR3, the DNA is TGTGCCAGCAGTTTTGCCCCCGGGACAGGGAATCAGCCCCAGCATTTT. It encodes CASSFAPGTGNQPQHF.

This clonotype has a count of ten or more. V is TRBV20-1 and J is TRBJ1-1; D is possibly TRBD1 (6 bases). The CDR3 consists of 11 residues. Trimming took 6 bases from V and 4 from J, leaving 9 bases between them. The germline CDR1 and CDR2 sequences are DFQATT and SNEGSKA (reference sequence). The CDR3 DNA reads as TGCAGTGCCCACAGGGTCACTGAAGCTTTCTTT. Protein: CSAHRVTEAFF.

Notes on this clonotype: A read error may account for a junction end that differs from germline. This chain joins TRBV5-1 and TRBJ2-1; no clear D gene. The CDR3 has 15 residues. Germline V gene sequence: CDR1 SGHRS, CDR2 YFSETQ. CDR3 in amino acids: CASSFPRTDGNGQFF. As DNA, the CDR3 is TGCGCCAGCAGCTTTCCTAGGACGGACGGCAATGGGCAGTTCTTC.

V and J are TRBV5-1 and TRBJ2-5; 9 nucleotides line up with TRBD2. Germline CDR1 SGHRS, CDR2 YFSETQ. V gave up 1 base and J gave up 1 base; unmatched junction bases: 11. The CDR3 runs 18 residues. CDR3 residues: CASSLPRLLAGTQETQYF. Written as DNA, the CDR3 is TGCGCCAGCAGCTTGCCTCGGTTGCTAGCGGGGACCCAAGAGACCCAGTACTTC.

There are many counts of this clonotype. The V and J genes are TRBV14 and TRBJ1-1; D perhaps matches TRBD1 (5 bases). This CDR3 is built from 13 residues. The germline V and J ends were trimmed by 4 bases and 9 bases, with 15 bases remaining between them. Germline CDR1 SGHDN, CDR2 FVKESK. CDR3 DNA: TGTGCCAGCAGCCCACAACAGGCGGGCAAAGCTTTCTTT. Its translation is CASSPQQAGKAFF.

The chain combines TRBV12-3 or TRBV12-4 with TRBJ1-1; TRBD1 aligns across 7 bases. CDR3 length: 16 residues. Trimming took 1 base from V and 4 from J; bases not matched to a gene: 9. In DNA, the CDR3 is TGTGCCAGCAGTTTAGGGGCAGGGGGTGTGGGCACTGAAGCTTTCTTT. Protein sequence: CASSLGAGGVGTEAFF.

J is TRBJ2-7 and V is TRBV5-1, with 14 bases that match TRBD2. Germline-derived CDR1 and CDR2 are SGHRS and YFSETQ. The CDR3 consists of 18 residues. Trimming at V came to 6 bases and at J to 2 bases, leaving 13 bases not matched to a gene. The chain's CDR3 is CASTPNGLAGGHTYEQYF. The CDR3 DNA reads TGCGCCAGCACCCCGAATGGACTAGCGGGGGGCCACACCTACGAGCAGTACTTC.

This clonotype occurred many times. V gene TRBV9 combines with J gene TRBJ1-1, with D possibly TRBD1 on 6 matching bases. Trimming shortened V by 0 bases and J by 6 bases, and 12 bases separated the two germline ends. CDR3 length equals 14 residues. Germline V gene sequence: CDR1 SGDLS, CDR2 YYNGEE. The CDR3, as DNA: TGTGCCAGCAGCGTAGTTCCGGACAGCCCTGAAGCTTTCTTT. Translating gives CASSVVPDSPEAFF.

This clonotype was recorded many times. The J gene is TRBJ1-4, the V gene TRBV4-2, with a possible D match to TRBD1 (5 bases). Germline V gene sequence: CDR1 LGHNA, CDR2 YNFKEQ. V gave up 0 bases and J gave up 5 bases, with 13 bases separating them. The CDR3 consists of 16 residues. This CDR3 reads CASSQDFAAGNEKLFF. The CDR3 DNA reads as TGTGCCAGCAGCCAAGATTTCGCGGCAGGGAATGAAAAACTGTTTTTT.

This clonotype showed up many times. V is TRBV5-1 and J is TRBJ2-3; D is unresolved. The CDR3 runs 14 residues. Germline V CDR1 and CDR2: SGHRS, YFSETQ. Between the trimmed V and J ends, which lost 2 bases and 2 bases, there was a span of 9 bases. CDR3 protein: CASSLKFHTDTQYF. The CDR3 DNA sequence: TGCGCCAGCAGCTTAAAGTTTCACACAGATACGCAGTATTTT.

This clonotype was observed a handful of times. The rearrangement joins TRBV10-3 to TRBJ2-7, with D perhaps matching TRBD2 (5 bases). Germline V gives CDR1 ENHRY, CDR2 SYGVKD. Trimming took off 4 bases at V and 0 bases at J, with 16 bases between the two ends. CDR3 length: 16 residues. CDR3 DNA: TGTGCCATCAGTGGGGGAGATGCGTCGAGCTCCTACGAGCAGTACTTC. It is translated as CAISGGDASSSYEQYF.

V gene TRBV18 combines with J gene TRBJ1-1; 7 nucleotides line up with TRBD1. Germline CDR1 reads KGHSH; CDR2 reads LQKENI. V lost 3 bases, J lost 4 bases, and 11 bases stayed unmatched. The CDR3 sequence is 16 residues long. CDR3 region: CASSPVQGGGGTEAFF. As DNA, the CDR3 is TGTGCCAGCTCACCGGTTCAGGGGGGAGGCGGCACTGAAGCTTTCTTT.

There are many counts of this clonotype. The CDR3 DNA follows: TGTGCCAGCAGCTCAGGGGCGACCTACAATGAGCAGTTCTTC. Amino acids: CASSSGATYNEQFF. This sequence joins TRBV7-9 and TRBJ2-1, with TRBD1 as a possible D gene (6 bases). The V end lost 4 bases, the J end lost 2 bases, and 9 bases lay between the germline ends. Germline V gives CDR1 SEHNR, CDR2 FQNEAQ (reference sequence). This CDR3 has 14 residues.

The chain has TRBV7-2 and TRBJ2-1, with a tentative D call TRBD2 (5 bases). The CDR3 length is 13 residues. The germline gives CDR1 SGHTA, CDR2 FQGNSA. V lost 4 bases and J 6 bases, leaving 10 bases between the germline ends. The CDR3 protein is CASSSRRSNEQFF. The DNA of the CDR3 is TGTGCCAGCAGCTCCCGGAGGAGCAATGAGCAGTTCTTC.

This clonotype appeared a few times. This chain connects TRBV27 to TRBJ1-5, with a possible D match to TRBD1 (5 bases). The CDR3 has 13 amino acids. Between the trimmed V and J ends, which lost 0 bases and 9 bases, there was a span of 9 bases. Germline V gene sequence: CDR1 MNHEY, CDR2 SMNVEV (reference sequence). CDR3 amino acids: CASSLSVGVPQHF. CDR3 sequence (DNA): TGTGCCAGCAGTTTATCGGTAGGGGTGCCCCAGCATTTT.

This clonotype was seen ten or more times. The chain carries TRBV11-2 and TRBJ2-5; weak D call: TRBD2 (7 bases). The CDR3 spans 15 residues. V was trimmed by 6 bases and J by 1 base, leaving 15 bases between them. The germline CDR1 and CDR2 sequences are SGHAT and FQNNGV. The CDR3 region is CASRPKGGAQETQYF. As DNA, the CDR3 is TGTGCCAGCAGACCAAAGGGGGGGGCCCAAGAGACCCAGTACTTC.

The CDR3 sequence is CASSSLTVGEQYF. CDR3 DNA: TGTGCCAGCAGCTCGCTGACAGTGGGCGAGCAGTACTTC. This chain connects TRBV7-2 to TRBJ2-7; maybe TRBD1 (5 bases). CDR1 is SGHTA, CDR2 FQGNSA, per germline. With 4 bases removed from V and 6 bases from J, the gap between germline ends came to 13 bases. The CDR3 contains 13 residues.

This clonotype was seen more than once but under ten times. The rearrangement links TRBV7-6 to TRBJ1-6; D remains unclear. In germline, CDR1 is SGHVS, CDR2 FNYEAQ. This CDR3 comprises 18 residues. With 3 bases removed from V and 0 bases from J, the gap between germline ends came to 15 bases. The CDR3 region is CASSFAGGQSSYNSPLHF. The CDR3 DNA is TGTGCCAGCAGCTTTGCGGGAGGGCAGAGCTCCTATAATTCACCCCTCCACTTT.

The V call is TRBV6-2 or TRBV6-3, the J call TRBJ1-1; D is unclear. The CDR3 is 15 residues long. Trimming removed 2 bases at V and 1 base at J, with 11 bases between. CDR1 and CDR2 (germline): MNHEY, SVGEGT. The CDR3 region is CASSYRKYTNTEAFF. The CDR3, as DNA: TGTGCCAGCAGTTACCGCAAATATACGAACACTGAAGCTTTCTTT.